The present T cell receptor beta chain was sequenced within a study of CD8 T cells in ankylosing spondylitis. Study-level points and caveats: Disease-linked clones bore a CD8+ phenotype and were relatively rare in peripheral blood. There was a TCR beta motif, made of 7 to 9 highly homologous variants, that appeared characteristic of ankylosing spondylitis blood.

Via MiXCR, TCRdb re-called the 5' RACE reads, giving one row per CDR3 protein. The sample has fewer than 400,000 distinct CDR3 sequences, 20% to 25% seen once. Germline loops: CDR1 KGHSH, CDR2 LQKENI. This CDR3 comprises 14 residues. Trimming removed 3 bases at V and 4 bases at J, with 12 bases between. In the case of this clonotype: Its specificity is unknown.

The chain recombines TRBV18 with TRBJ1-1; no firm D call. Material for sequencing was blood, either unsorted or a sorted T cell fraction (not recorded which). The source is a male donor with ankylosing spondylitis. The CDR3 reads CASSPGSWSTEAFF. The CDR3 DNA reads as TGTGCCAGCTCACCCGGCTCCTGGAGCACTGAAGCTTTCTTT.